The present entry profiles one T cell receptor (beta chain) with its context. Its antigen is currently unknown. This sample is drawn from a study of Graves' ophthalmopathy and Graves' hyperthyroidism. RNA transcripts were the template, and TCR beta CDR3 regions were amplified from them. The library came from an HTBI-primed first-round RT-PCR and a second-round multiplex PCR. TCRdb analysed the multiplex PCR reads with MiXCR anew, one entry per CDR3 protein. The sample holds hundreds of thousands of distinct CDR3 sequences, about 44% seen once. Study-level findings and limits: Ophthalmopathy was separated from stable hyperthyroidism by a 13-signature model with roughly 91% sensitivity and 65% to 82% specificity.

The CDR3 totals 16 residues. Germline V gene data show CDR1 as MGHDK and CDR2 as SYGVNS. V shed 6 bases and J 11 bases; nucleotides not matched to a gene: 13. This TCR came from an adult man with Graves' ophthalmopathy. The sample consisted of peripheral blood. This chain connects TRBV25-1 to TRBJ1-6, with TRBD1 identical over 10 bases. The CDR3 DNA is TGTGCCAGCAGGCCTGGGACAGGGGCTTACAAGGCACCCCTCCACTTT. This translates into CASRPGTGAYKAPLHF.